This is a list of T cell receptor beta chains from one sample in a study of vaccination and CD4 T cells after COVID-19. MiXCR was run by TCRdb on the PCR reads, yielding one entry per CDR3 protein. The sample holds 15,000 to 17,000 distinct CDR3 sequences, about three quarters seen once. These receptors are not linked to any known antigen. The sample taken for sequencing was CD4+ T cells from blood, cultured in vitro. These TCRs come from a human donor who had recovered from COVID-19. The CDR3 runs from the conserved cysteine through the conserved F or W. A D gene is named only where the DNA matches it firmly. The size field is filled for only some rows; it gives once, few, many or a size class.

D	J	length	V	size	DNA	CDR3
.	TRBJ1-1	12	TRBV20-1	.	TGCAGTGCCCCGGGGGTTAACACTGAAGCTTTCTTT	CSAPGVNTEAFF
TRBD1	TRBJ2-3	15	TRBV7-8	.	TGTGCCAGCAGCAGACAGGGGGCATTGACAGATACGCAGTATTTT	CASSRQGALTDTQYF
.	TRBJ2-6	15	TRBV20-1	.	TGCAGTGCTAGCCTCGGGCACTCTGGGGCCAACGTCCTGACTTTC	CSASLGHSGANVLTF
.	TRBJ1-5	13	TRBV29-1	few	TGCAGCGTTGGGGACGTGGACAGTCAGCCCCAGCATTTT	CSVGDVDSQPQHF
TRBD2	TRBJ2-3	16	TRBV20-1	.	TGCAGTGCTAGACCAACTAGCGGACCTAAGACAGATACGCAGTATTTT	CSARPTSGPKTDTQYF
.	TRBJ2-2	14	TRBV7-2	.	TGTGCCAGCAGCTTAGGGACAACCACCGGGGAGCTGTTTTTT	CASSLGTTTGELFF
.	TRBJ1-1	15	TRBV6-1	.	TGTGCCAGCAAAGAGGGTCCGGGGCTAAACACTGAAGCTTTCTTT	CASKEGPGLNTEAFF
.	TRBJ1-2	14	TRBV7-9	.	TGTGCCAGCAGCTTAGACGGAATTAACTATGGCTACACCTTC	CASSLDGINYGYTF
TRBD1	TRBJ2-3	16	TRBV15	.	TGTGCCACCAGCAGAGGTGGACAGGGGAGGGCAGATACGCAGTATTTT	CATSRGGQGRADTQYF
.	TRBJ1-6	13	TRBV7-2	few	TGTGCCAGCAGCCCAGACCGGAGCACACCCCTCCACTTT	CASSPDRSTPLHF
.	TRBJ1-1	14	TRBV7-2	.	TGTGCCAGCAGCATCCTCTCGGGGGTGACTGAAGCTTTCTTT	CASSILSGVTEAFF
.	TRBJ2-5	13	TRBV20-1	.	TGCAGTGCTAGCGACAGTTGGGAAGAGACCCAGTACTTC	CSASDSWEETQYF
TRBD1	TRBJ2-2	15	TRBV7-7	.	TGTGCTAGCAGCCCGGACAGGGGAGGAACCGGGGAGCTGTTTTTT	CASSPDRGGTGELFF
.	TRBJ2-7	14	TRBV11-1	few	TGTGCCAGCAGCGCAGACGGAGGGCCACTTGAGCAGTACTTC	CASSADGGPLEQYF
.	TRBJ1-2	14	TRBV28	few	TGTGCCAGCACCTTGGGGGGGGCTGGCTATGGCTACACCTTC	CASTLGGAGYGYTF
.	TRBJ1-6	16	TRBV6-1	.	TGTGCCAGCAGCTCAGGAAAGGGCGCTAATAATTCACCCCTCCACTTT	CASSSGKGANNSPLHF
TRBD2	TRBJ2-2	17	TRBV20-1	few	TGCAGTGCTAGAGACCCACGACTAGCGGGAGGGGCCGGGGAGCTGTTTTTT	CSARDPRLAGGAGELFF
.	TRBJ2-3	15	TRBV7-9	.	TGTGCCAGCAGCCGTAGGGGGAAGGGTCCAGATACGCAGTATTTT	CASSRRGKGPDTQYF
TRBD2	TRBJ2-3	20	TRBV7-2	.	TGTGCCAGCAGCCTACGGACGCCTACAGTAGCGGGAGGGCGCACAGATACGCAGTATTTT	CASSLRTPTVAGGRTDTQYF
.	TRBJ1-6	15	TRBV25-1	.	TGTGCCAGCAGTGATCCCGGTCCATCTAATTCACCCCTCCACTTT	CASSDPGPSNSPLHF
.	TRBJ1-3	16	TRBV7-6	.	TGTGCCAGCAGCTCCAAATTGGGGATGACTGGAAACACCATATATTTT	CASSSKLGMTGNTIYF
TRBD1	TRBJ2-5	14	TRBV6-1	.	TGTGCCAGCAGTCGACAGGGGGTTGCAGAGACCCAGTACTTC	CASSRQGVAETQYF
.	TRBJ1-1	14	TRBV19	.	TGTGCCAGTAGAGGGGACCCTCGGAACACTGAAGCTTTCTTT	CASRGDPRNTEAFF
TRBD2	TRBJ2-5	14	TRBV6-2/TRBV6-3	.	TGTGCCAGCAGTCTTGGACTAGCTGGAGAGACCCAGTACTTC	CASSLGLAGETQYF
TRBD2	TRBJ2-5	16	TRBV28	.	TGTGCCAGCAGTCCCCAACTAGCGGGAGGGCCAGAGACCCAGTACTTC	CASSPQLAGGPETQYF
.	TRBJ1-3	15	TRBV20-1	few	TGCAGTGCTAGGCCCAGCAGAAGCTCTGGAAACACCATATATTTT	CSARPSRSSGNTIYF
.	TRBJ1-5	13	TRBV6-1	.	TGTGCCAGCAGTGACAGGGACAATCAGCCCCAGCATTTT	CASSDRDNQPQHF
.	TRBJ1-1	16	TRBV20-1	few	TGCAGTGCTAGAGATGGGGGAGGGACCATGAACACTGAAGCTTTCTTT	CSARDGGGTMNTEAFF
TRBD1	TRBJ1-6	17	TRBV27	.	TGTGCCAGCAGTACCAACCGACAGGGGTCCTATAATTCACCCCTCCACTTT	CASSTNRQGSYNSPLHF
TRBD2	TRBJ2-7	16	TRBV20-1	.	TGCAGTGCTGAATCGGGACTAGCGGGAGGATCATTCGAGCAGTACTTC	CSAESGLAGGSFEQYF
TRBD1	TRBJ1-5	13	TRBV12-3/TRBV12-4	.	TGTGCCAGCAGTGGCAGGGGGCCTCAGCCCCAGCATTTT	CASSGRGPQPQHF
.	TRBJ2-1	14	TRBV2	.	TGTGCCAGCAGGGGGGACTCCCCTTACAATGAGCAGTTCTTC	CASRGDSPYNEQFF
.	TRBJ2-3	15	TRBV20-1	.	TGCAGTGCCAACAGAGATGGTCGGGGCCCAGATACGCAGTATTTT	CSANRDGRGPDTQYF
.	TRBJ1-5	13	TRBV7-9	.	TGTGCCAGCAGTAGAGGAGTAAATCAGCCCCAGCATTTT	CASSRGVNQPQHF
TRBD1	TRBJ2-7	13	TRBV20-1	.	TGCAGTGCTCGACAGGGGGCCACCTACGAGCAGTACTTC	CSARQGATYEQYF
.	TRBJ1-1	13	TRBV6-5	.	TGTGCCAGCAGTTCCGACAGTTCTCGGAGAGCTTTCTTT	CASSSDSSRRAFF
TRBD2	TRBJ2-2	14	TRBV20-1	.	TGCAGTGCTAGCACTAGCGGGTATGACGGGGAGCTGTTTTTT	CSASTSGYDGELFF
TRBD1	TRBJ1-2	15	TRBV7-2	.	TGTGCCAGCAGCTTAGCAACAGGGGGCGACTATGGCTACACCTTC	CASSLATGGDYGYTF
TRBD1	TRBJ2-7	17	TRBV7-2	.	TGTGCCAGCAGGCGCCTCCCAGAGGGACAGGGCTCGAGGGAGCAGTACTTC	CASRRLPEGQGSREQYF
TRBD2	TRBJ2-5	15	TRBV20-1	.	TGCAGTGCATACTCCGGGACTAGCGGGAGCCAGACCCAGTACTTC	CSAYSGTSGSQTQYF
.	TRBJ1-5	13	TRBV5-1	few	TGCGCCACCGCGTTGGGGGTCAATCAGCCCCAGCATTTT	CATALGVNQPQHF
.	TRBJ1-3	15	TRBV6-1	.	TGTGCCAGCAGCCCCGACAGACCATCTGGAAACACCATATATTTT	CASSPDRPSGNTIYF
.	TRBJ1-5	13	TRBV20-1	.	TGCAGTGCCATAGGGGGGAGCAATCAGCCCCAGCATTTT	CSAIGGSNQPQHF
TRBD1	TRBJ1-5	17	TRBV19	.	TGTGCCAGTAGTTCTCAGGGGGTGACAGGTAGCAATCAGCCCCAGCATTTT	CASSSQGVTGSNQPQHF
.	TRBJ2-7	18	TRBV30	.	TGTGCCTGGAGTGTGGGATACGACATTAGGCAATCCCCCTACGAGCAGTACTTC	CAWSVGYDIRQSPYEQYF
.	TRBJ2-7	13	TRBV6-2/TRBV6-3	.	TGTGCCAGCAGGGACCCGTACTCCTACGAGCAGTACTTC	CASRDPYSYEQYF
TRBD2	TRBJ2-1	16	TRBV4-3	.	TGCGCCAGCAGCCAAGATCCTAGCGGGAGAGGCAATGAGCAGTTCTTC	CASSQDPSGRGNEQFF
TRBD1	TRBJ1-1	13	TRBV6-1	.	TGTGCCAGCAGTGCCGAGACAGGGCTGAGTGCTTTCTTT	CASSAETGLSAFF
.	TRBJ2-2	15	TRBV7-2	.	TGTGCCAGCAGCTTAGTTGGCCGAGACACCGGGGAGCTGTTTTTT	CASSLVGRDTGELFF
TRBD1	TRBJ1-5	17	TRBV30	few	TGTGCCTGGAGTGTAGATATTTGGACAGGGGTTCCTCAGCCCCAGCATTTT	CAWSVDIWTGVPQPQHF